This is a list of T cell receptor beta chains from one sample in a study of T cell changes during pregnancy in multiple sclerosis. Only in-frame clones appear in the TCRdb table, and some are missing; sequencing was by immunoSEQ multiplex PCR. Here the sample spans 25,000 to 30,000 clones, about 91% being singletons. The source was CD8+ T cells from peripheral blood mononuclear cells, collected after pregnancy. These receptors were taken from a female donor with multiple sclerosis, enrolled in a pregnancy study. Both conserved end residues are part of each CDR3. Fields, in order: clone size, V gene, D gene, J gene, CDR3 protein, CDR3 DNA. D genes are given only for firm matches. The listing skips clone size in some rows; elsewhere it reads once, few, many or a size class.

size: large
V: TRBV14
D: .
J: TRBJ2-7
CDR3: CASSLSPGRGYEQYF
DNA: TGTGCCAGCAGCCTATCCCCAGGCAGGGGATACGAGCAGTACTTC

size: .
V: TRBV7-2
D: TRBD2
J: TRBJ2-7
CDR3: CASSFDSGSSYEQYF
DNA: TGTGCCAGCAGCTTTGATAGCGGGAGCTCCTACGAGCAGTACTTC

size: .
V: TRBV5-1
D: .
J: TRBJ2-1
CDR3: CASTGGVGNEQFF
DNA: TGCGCCAGCACTGGCGGGGTGGGGAATGAGCAGTTCTTC

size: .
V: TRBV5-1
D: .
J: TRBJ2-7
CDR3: CASRGTHSYEQYF
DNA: TGCGCCAGCAGGGGCACTCACTCCTACGAGCAGTACTTC

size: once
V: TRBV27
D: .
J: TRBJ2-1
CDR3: CASSLGSAFGDNEQFF
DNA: TGTGCCAGCAGTTTGGGTTCCGCGTTCGGGGACAATGAGCAGTTCTTC

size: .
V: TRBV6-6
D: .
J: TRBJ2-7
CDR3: CASSHPTGPYEQYF
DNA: TGTGCCAGCAGTCACCCCACAGGACCCTACGAGCAGTACTTC

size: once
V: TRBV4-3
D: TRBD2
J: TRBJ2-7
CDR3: CASSQDSSGYEQYF
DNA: TGCGCCAGCAGCCAAGACAGTAGCGGGTACGAGCAGTACTTC

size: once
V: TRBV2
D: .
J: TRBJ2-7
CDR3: CASSDGPLYEQYF
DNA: TGTGCCAGCAGTGATGGGCCTCTCTACGAGCAGTACTTC

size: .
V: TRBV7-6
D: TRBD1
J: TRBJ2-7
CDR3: CASSGPGTGAYEQYF
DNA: TGTGCCAGCAGCGGCCCTGGGACAGGGGCCTACGAGCAGTACTTC

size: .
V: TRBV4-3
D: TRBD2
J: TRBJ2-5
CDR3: CASSHRLAGTPEEETQYF
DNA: TGCGCCAGCAGCCACCGACTAGCGGGCACCCCGGAGGAAGAGACCCAGTACTTC

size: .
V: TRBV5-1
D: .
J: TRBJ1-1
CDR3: CASSLSGGNTEAFF
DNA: TGCGCCAGCAGCTTGTCGGGGGGGAACACTGAAGCTTTCTTT

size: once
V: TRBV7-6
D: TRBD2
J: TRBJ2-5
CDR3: CASSLYSGRPQETQYF
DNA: TGTGCCAGCAGCTTATATAGCGGGAGACCCCAAGAGACCCAGTACTTC

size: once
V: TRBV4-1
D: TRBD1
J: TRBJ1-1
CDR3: CASSLLGTGGGTEAFF
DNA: TGCGCCAGCAGCCTTCTCGGGACAGGGGGTGGCACTGAAGCTTTCTTT

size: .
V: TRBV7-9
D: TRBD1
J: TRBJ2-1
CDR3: CASSSPRDRVLNEQFF
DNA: TGTGCCAGCAGCTCCCCCCGGGACAGGGTGTTGAATGAGCAGTTCTTC

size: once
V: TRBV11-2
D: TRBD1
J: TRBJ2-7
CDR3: CASSFPGGYEQYF
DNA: TGTGCCAGCAGCTTCCCAGGGGGCTACGAGCAGTACTTC

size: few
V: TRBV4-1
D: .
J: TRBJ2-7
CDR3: CASSSRHGPSSYEQYF
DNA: TGCGCCAGCAGCTCACGTCATGGGCCCTCATCCTACGAGCAGTACTTC

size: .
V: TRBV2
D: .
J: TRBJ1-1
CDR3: CASYTGFGTRTEAFF
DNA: TGTGCCAGCTATACAGGGTTTGGTACGCGCACTGAAGCTTTCTTT

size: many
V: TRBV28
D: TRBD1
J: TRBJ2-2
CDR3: CASSPWTGGYGTGELFF
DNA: TGTGCCAGCAGTCCTTGGACAGGGGGCTATGGCACCGGGGAGCTGTTTTTT

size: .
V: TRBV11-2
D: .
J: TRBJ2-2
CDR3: CASSYPGGELFF
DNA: TGTGCCAGCAGCTACCCCGGCGGGGAGCTGTTTTTT

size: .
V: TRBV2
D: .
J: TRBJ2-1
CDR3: CASSEGTGSVNEQFF
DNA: TGTGCCAGCAGTGAAGGAACAGGATCGGTCAATGAGCAGTTCTTC

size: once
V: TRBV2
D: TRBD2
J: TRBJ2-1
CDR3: CASSPGLAGNYNEQFF
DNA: TGTGCCAGCAGCCCGGGACTAGCGGGAAACTACAATGAGCAGTTCTTC

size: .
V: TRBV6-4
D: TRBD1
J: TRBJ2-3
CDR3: CASSAGQLTDTQYF
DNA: TGTGCCAGCAGTGCGGGACAGCTCACAGATACGCAGTATTTT

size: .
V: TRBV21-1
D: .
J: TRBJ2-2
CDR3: CASSNRQQNTGELFF
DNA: TGTGCCAGCAGTAATAGACAGCAGAACACCGGGGAGCTGTTTTTT

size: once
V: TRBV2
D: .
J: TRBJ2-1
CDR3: CASKWEYGNEQFF
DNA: TGTGCCAGCAAATGGGAGTATGGCAATGAGCAGTTCTTC

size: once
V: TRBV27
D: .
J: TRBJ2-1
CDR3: CASSGTNSYNEQFF
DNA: TGTGCCAGCAGCGGGACAAATTCCTACAATGAGCAGTTCTTC

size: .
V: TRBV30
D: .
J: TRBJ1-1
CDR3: CAWNPNGGEAFF
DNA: TGTGCCTGGAACCCGAACGGGGGGGAAGCTTTCTTT

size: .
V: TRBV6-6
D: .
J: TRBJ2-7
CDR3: CASSTDGSFSSYEQYF
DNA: TGTGCCAGCAGCACCGACGGTAGCTTCTCCTCCTACGAGCAGTACTTC

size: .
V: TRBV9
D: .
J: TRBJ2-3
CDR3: CASSVESGVGTQYF
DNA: TGTGCCAGCAGCGTAGAGTCCGGTGTCGGTACGCAGTATTTT